The source of this TCR beta chain is a study of patients and donors after allogeneic stem cell transplantation. From the RT-PCR reads, TCRdb called clonotypes with MiXCR, one entry per CDR3 protein. The table has 45,000 to 65,000 distinct CDR3 sequences, roughly 14% seen once. The sample taken for sequencing was blood, either unsorted or a sorted T cell fraction (not recorded which). This clonotype was sampled from a human donor who was either an allogeneic HSCT recipient or a stem cell or donor lymphocyte infusion donor (not recorded which). It is not recorded whose cells these are; they may come from a transplant donor.

The CDR3 is CASSWGYLAVETQYF. As DNA, the CDR3 is TGTGCCAGCAGCTGGGGTTATCTAGCAGTGGAGACCCAGTACTTC. The chain carries TRBV11-2 and TRBJ2-5, with D maybe TRBD2 (5 bases). The CDR3 consists of 15 residues. Trimming cost V 4 bases and J 5 bases, with 17 bases left between them. Per germline, CDR1 SGHAT and CDR2 FQNNGV. Full variable domain (rest looked up from reference TRBV11-2 and TRBJ2-5): EAGVAQSPRYKIIEKRQSVAFWCNPISGHATLYWYQQILGQGPKLLIQFQNNGVVDDSQLPKDRFSAERLKGVDSTLKIQPAKLEDSAVYLCASSWGYLAVETQYFGPGTRLLVL.